This entry lists 9 T cell receptor beta chains sequenced from one sample in a study of cytomegalovirus exposure and HLA in healthy donors. The PCR made use of 60 Vbeta and 13 Jbeta primers. Some clones are missing from TCRdb's copy, which holds only in-frame ones; the method was immunoSEQ multiplex PCR. The table lists about 50,000 clones, with under 15% in the top ten. Sequencing input: PBMCs. The receptors shown here come from a man between 18 and 35 years old in good health and CMV-seropositive.

The chain's CDR3 is CAWSVLGGAFF. The DNA for the CDR3 is TGTGCCTGGAGTGTATTAGGGGGAGCTTTCTTT. The chain joins TRBV30 to TRBJ1-1; D may be TRBD1 (6 bases). The germline V and J ends were trimmed by 0 bases and 10 bases, with 9 bases remaining between them. The CDR3 runs 11 residues. Germline loops: CDR1 GTSNPN, CDR2 SVGIG (reference sequence).

The genes are TRBV7-3 and TRBJ2-2; 7 bases are shared with TRBD2. This CDR3 spans 15 amino acids. V trimming: 5 bases; J trimming: 4 bases; junction bases outside the gene matches: 7. CDR1 is SGHTA and CDR2 is FQGTGA in the germline V gene. The DNA of the CDR3 is TGTGCCAGCAGCAAAGCGTCTAGCGGCACCGGGGAGCTGTTTTTT. This encodes CASSKASSGTGELFF.

The CDR3 is CASWGGNIIGEKLFF. The CDR3 DNA follows: TGTGCCAGCTGGGGCGGGAACATTATAGGCGAAAAACTGTTTTTT. This chain links TRBV2 with TRBJ1-4; D possibly corresponds to TRBD1 (5 bases). The CDR3 loop spans 15 amino acids. The V and J ends lost 8 bases and 8 bases respectively, with 21 bases between them. CDR1 is SNHLY and CDR2 is FYNNEI in the germline V gene.

The CDR3 spells CASSSGLAGVNEQFF. The CDR3 coding sequence is TGTGCCAGCAGCTCCGGACTAGCGGGAGTCAATGAGCAGTTCTTC. The rearrangement links TRBV7-3 to TRBJ2-1; 13 nucleotides align to TRBD2. The trim removed 4 bases at V and 6 bases at J, leaving 3 bases unmatched. The CDR3 has 15 residues. Looked up from germline, CDR1 is SGHTA and CDR2 is FQGTGA.

The chain couples TRBV6-5 to TRBJ1-4, with 7 bases identical to TRBD1. CDR3 length: 15 residues. Germline CDR1 and CDR2: MNHEY and SVGAGI. The V and J ends lost 5 bases and 3 bases, in that order; junction bases with no gene match: 6. CDR3 protein: CASSATGQPNEKLFF. CDR3 DNA sequence: TGTGCCAGCAGTGCAACGGGACAGCCTAATGAAAAACTGTTTTTT.

This rearrangement joins TRBV19 to TRBJ2-7; D remains unclear. The CDR3 contains 13 residues. V lost 6 bases and J 2 bases, leaving 11 bases between the germline ends. The germline gives CDR1 LNHDA, CDR2 SQIVND (reference sequence). The CDR3 sequence: CASSPGYAYEQYF. The DNA for the CDR3 is TGTGCCAGTAGCCCCGGGTACGCCTACGAGCAGTACTTC.

The chain carries TRBV29-1 and TRBJ2-5, with TRBD1 identical over 8 bases. The end of the DNA fits TRBJ2-7 better, so the J call may be wrong. The CDR3 runs 13 residues. Germline CDR1 and CDR2: SQVTM and ANQGSEA. The CDR3 spells CSVFQGASYEQYF. The CDR3 nucleotides are TGCAGCGTCTTTCAGGGGGCCTCCTACGAGCAGTACTTC.

V and J are TRBV30 and TRBJ1-2; no firm D call. The CDR3 contains 13 residues. Germline CDR1 and CDR2: GTSNPN and SVGIG (reference sequence). Trimming removed 4 bases at V and 3 bases at J, with 12 bases between. The chain's CDR3 is CAWTLRADYGYTF. In nucleotides, the CDR3 is TGTGCCTGGACCCTGAGAGCGGACTATGGCTACACCTTC.

The rearrangement joins TRBV5-4 to TRBJ2-7; 8 nucleotides match TRBD1. Germline CDR1 SGHNT, CDR2 YYREEE (reference sequence). V shed 5 bases and J 2 bases; nucleotides not matched to a gene: 6. The CDR3 covers 14 residues. Here the CDR3 reads CASRQGQAAYEQYF. The DNA of the CDR3 is TGTGCCAGCAGGCAGGGACAGGCCGCCTACGAGCAGTACTTC.